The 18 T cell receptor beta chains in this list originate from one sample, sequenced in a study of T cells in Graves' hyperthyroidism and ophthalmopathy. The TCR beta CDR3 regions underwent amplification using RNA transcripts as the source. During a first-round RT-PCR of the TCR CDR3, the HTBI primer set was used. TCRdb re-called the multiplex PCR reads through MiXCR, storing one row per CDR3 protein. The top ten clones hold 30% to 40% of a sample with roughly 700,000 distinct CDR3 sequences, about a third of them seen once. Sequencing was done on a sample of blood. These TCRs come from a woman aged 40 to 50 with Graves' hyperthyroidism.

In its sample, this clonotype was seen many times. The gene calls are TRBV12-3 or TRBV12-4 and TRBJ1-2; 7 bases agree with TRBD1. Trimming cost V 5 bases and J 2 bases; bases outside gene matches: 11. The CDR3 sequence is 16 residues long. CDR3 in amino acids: CASSLQQGSANYGYTF. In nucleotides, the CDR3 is TGTGCCAGCAGTCTCCAACAGGGGTCCGCCAACTATGGCTACACCTTC.

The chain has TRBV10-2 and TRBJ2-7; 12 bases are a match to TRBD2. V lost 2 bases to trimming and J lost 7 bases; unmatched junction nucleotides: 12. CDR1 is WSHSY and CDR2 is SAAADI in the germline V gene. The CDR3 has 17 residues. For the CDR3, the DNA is TGCGCCAGCAGTGAGACGACTAGCGGGAGTTCCTACAATGAGCAGTACTTC. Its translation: CASSETTSGSSYNEQYF.

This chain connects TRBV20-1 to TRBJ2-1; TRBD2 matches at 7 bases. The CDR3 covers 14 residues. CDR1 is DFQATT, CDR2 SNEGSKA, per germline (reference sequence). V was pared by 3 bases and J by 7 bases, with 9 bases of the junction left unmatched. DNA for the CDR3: TGCAGTGCTAGCCCAGCGGGATGGGAAAATGAGCAGTTCTTC. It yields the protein CSASPAGWENEQFF.

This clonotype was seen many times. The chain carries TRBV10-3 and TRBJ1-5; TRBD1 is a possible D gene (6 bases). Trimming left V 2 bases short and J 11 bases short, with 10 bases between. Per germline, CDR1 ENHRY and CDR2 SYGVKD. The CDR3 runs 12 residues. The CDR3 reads CAISEGEGAQHF. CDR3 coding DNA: TGTGCCATCAGTGAGGGGGAGGGGGCCCAGCATTTT.

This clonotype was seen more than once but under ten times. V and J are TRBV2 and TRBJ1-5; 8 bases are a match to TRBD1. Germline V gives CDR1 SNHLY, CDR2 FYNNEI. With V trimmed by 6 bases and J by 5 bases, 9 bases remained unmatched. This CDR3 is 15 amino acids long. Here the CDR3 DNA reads TGTGCCAGCAGCGCGGGACAGGTTTTATATCAGCCCCAGCATTTT. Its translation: CASSAGQVLYQPQHF.

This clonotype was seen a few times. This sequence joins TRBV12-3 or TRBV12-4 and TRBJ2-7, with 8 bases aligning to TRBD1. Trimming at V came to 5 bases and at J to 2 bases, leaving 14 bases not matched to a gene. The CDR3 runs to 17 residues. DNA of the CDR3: TGTGCCAGCAGTCTCACCGGACGGGGACAGGTGCCCTACGAGCAGTACTTC. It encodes CASSLTGRGQVPYEQYF.

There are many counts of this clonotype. CDR3 sequence (DNA): TGCGCCAGCAGCCAAGATCGGGGTGGCGATCAGCCCCAGCATTTT. It encodes CASSQDRGGDQPQHF. This chain joins TRBV4-3 and TRBJ1-5, with D unresolved. From germline, CDR1 is LGHNA and CDR2 YSLEER. Trimming pared 0 bases from V and 5 bases from J, leaving 11 bases between. The CDR3 has 15 amino acids.

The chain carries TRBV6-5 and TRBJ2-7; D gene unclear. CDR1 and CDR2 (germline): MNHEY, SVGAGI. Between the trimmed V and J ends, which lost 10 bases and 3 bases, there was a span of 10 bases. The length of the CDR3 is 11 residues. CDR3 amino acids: CATRRHYEQYF. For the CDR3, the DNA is TGTGCCACGAGACGCCACTACGAGCAGTACTTC.

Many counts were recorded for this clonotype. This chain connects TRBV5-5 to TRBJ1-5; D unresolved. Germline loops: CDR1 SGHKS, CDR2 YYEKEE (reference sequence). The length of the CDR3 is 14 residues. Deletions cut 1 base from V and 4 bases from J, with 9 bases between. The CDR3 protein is CASSLFWENQPQHF. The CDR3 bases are TGTGCCAGCAGCTTGTTCTGGGAAAATCAGCCCCAGCATTTT.

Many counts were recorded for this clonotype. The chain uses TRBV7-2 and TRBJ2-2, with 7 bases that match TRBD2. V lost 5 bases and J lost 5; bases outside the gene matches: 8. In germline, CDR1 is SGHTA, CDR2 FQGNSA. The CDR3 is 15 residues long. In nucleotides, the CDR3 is TGTGCCAGCAGCCGGGCGGGAGCCGGGACCGGGGAGCTGTTTTTT. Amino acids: CASSRAGAGTGELFF.

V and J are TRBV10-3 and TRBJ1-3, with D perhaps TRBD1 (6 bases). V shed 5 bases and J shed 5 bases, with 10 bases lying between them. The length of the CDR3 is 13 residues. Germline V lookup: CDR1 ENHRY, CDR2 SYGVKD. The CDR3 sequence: CAISRTDRNTIYF. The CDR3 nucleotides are TGTGCCATCAGTCGGACAGACAGAAACACCATATATTTT.

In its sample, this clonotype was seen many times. CDR3 coding DNA: TGTGCCAGCAGCGCCTCCGGCGATTTCTATGGCTACACCTTC. It yields the protein CASSASGDFYGYTF. This chain joins TRBV9 and TRBJ1-2, with D unresolved. This CDR3 region has 14 residues. The germline V and J ends were trimmed by 3 bases and 4 bases, with 13 bases remaining between them. CDR1 is SGDLS, CDR2 YYNGEE, per germline.

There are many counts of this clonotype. The chain's CDR3 is CATSDGTVYQETQYF. Written as DNA, the CDR3 is TGTGCCACCAGTGATGGGACTGTGTACCAAGAGACCCAGTACTTC. The chain is built from TRBV24-1 and TRBJ2-5; D might be TRBD2 (6 bases). CDR1 and CDR2 (germline): KGHDR, SFDVKD. The ends were cut back, 3 bases at V and 0 bases at J, with 10 bases in the middle. The CDR3 sequence is 15 residues long.

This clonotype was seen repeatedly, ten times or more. CDR3 amino acids: CSARDSGRGTYGYTF. In DNA, the CDR3 is TGCAGTGCTAGAGATAGTGGGCGCGGTACCTATGGCTACACCTTC. The chain has TRBV20-1 and TRBJ1-2; D is unclear. Germline V CDR1 and CDR2: DFQATT, SNEGSKA (reference sequence). Between the trimmed V and J ends, which lost 0 bases and 4 bases, there was a span of 15 bases. This CDR3 is built from 15 residues.

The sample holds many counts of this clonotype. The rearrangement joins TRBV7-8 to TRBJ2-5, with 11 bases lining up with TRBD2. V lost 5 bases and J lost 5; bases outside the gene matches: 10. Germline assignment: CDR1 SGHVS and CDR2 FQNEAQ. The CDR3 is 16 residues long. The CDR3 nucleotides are TGTGCCAGCAGCCTCGATAGCGGGGGGGCTTGGGAGACCCAGTACTTC. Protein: CASSLDSGGAWETQYF.

The CDR3 nucleotides are TGTGCTAGTGGCTCCGGATTCCAAGAGACCCAGTACTTC. It translates to CASGSGFQETQYF. The gene calls are TRBV12-5 and TRBJ2-5; D is uncertain. CDR1 is LGHNT, CDR2 FRNRAP, per germline. The germline V and J ends were trimmed by 6 bases and 1 base, with 9 bases remaining between them. CDR3 length equals 13 residues.

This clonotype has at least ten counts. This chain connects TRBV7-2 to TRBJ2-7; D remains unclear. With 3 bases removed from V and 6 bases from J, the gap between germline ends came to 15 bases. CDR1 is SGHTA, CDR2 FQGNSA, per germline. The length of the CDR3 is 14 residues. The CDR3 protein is CASSFEPQGPEQYF. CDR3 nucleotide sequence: TGTGCCAGCAGCTTTGAACCACAAGGGCCCGAGCAGTACTTC.

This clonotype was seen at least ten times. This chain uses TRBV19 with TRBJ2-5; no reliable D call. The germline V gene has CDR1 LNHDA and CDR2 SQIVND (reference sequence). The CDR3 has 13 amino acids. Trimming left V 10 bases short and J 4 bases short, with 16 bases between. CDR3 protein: CATGKGSGETQYF. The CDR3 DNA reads TGTGCCACCGGCAAGGGATCAGGAGAGACCCAGTACTTC.